These T cell receptor beta chains were read from a single sample in a study of blood T cell repertoires in COVID-19. TCRdb keeps only in-frame clones here, not all; method: immunoSEQ multiplex PCR. The sample includes approximately 400,000 clones, 88% of them seen just once. The sample taken for sequencing was PBMCs or T cells enriched from blood (not recorded which). These receptors came from a woman under 30 who had recovered from COVID-19. Both conserved end residues are part of each CDR3. Each record gives: D gene, J gene, clone size, V gene, CDR3 protein, CDR3 DNA. D genes are given only for firm matches. The size of a clone is reported for some rows only, either as once, few or many, or as a class for expanded clones.

d_gene: TRBD2; j_gene: TRBJ2-3; abundance: .; v_gene: TRBV7-3; CDR3aa: CASSSNGGLAGGLTDTQYF; CDR3nt: TGTGCCAGCAGCTCTAATGGCGGACTAGCGGGGGGACTCACAGATACGCAGTATTTT
d_gene: .; j_gene: TRBJ2-5; abundance: .; v_gene: TRBV7-9; CDR3aa: CASSLVGRAEETQYF; CDR3nt: TGTGCCAGCAGCTTAGTAGGCAGGGCGGAGGAGACCCAGTACTTC
d_gene: .; j_gene: TRBJ2-1; abundance: .; v_gene: TRBV29-1; CDR3aa: CSVERGVSYNEQFF; CDR3nt: TGCAGCGTTGAACGCGGGGTCTCCTACAATGAGCAGTTCTTC
d_gene: .; j_gene: TRBJ2-1; abundance: .; v_gene: TRBV6-2/TRBV6-3; CDR3aa: CASSETGAYNEQFF; CDR3nt: TGTGCCAGCAGTGAGACAGGTGCCTACAATGAGCAGTTCTTC
d_gene: .; j_gene: TRBJ2-5; abundance: .; v_gene: TRBV5-1; CDR3aa: CASSSSRYETQYF; CDR3nt: TGCGCCAGCAGCTCCAGCAGGTACGAGACCCAGTACTTC
d_gene: TRBD1; j_gene: TRBJ2-7; abundance: .; v_gene: TRBV13; CDR3aa: CASSSRQGYEQYF; CDR3nt: TGTGCCAGCAGCTCACGACAGGGGTACGAGCAGTACTTC
d_gene: TRBD1; j_gene: TRBJ2-7; abundance: .; v_gene: TRBV29-1; CDR3aa: CSVAGTGSSYEQYF; CDR3nt: TGCAGCGTAGCGGGGACAGGGTCATCCTACGAGCAGTACTTC
d_gene: .; j_gene: TRBJ1-2; abundance: .; v_gene: TRBV6-5; CDR3aa: CASSYGASYGYTF; CDR3nt: TGTGCCAGCAGTTACGGGGCGAGCTATGGCTACACCTTC
d_gene: TRBD1; j_gene: TRBJ1-1; abundance: .; v_gene: TRBV4-2; CDR3aa: CASSQDAGGRTEAFF; CDR3nt: TGTGCCAGCAGCCAAGATGCAGGGGGGAGGACTGAAGCTTTCTTT
d_gene: .; j_gene: TRBJ2-5; abundance: .; v_gene: TRBV30; CDR3aa: CAWSGSGQETQYF; CDR3nt: TGTGCCTGGAGTGGTAGCGGCCAAGAGACCCAGTACTTC
d_gene: TRBD1; j_gene: TRBJ2-7; abundance: .; v_gene: TRBV5-4; CDR3aa: CASSFAAGTGYTYEQYF; CDR3nt: TGTGCCAGCAGCTTCGCGGCCGGGACAGGGTATACCTACGAGCAGTACTTC
d_gene: TRBD1; j_gene: TRBJ2-2; abundance: .; v_gene: TRBV7-9; CDR3aa: CASSRGPGGSNTGELFF; CDR3nt: TGTGCCAGCAGCCGGGGGCCAGGGGGCTCGAACACCGGGGAGCTGTTTTTT
d_gene: .; j_gene: TRBJ1-3; abundance: once; v_gene: TRBV6-5; CDR3aa: CASTDRATGNTIYF; CDR3nt: TGTGCCAGCACCGACAGAGCCACTGGAAACACCATATATTTT
d_gene: TRBD1; j_gene: TRBJ2-4; abundance: .; v_gene: TRBV11-2; CDR3aa: CASSSWPGQGARGKNIQYF; CDR3nt: TGTGCCAGCAGCTCCTGGCCGGGACAGGGGGCTCGAGGCAAAAACATTCAGTACTTC
d_gene: TRBD1; j_gene: TRBJ1-5; abundance: .; v_gene: TRBV15; CDR3aa: CATSRDPTGGSNQPQHF; CDR3nt: TGTGCCACCAGCAGAGATCCTACAGGGGGAAGCAATCAGCCCCAGCATTTT
d_gene: TRBD1; j_gene: TRBJ1-5; abundance: .; v_gene: TRBV7-9; CDR3aa: CASSSVFDRGRNQPQHF; CDR3nt: TGTGCCAGCAGCTCCGTATTTGACAGGGGGCGAAATCAGCCCCAGCATTTT
d_gene: .; j_gene: TRBJ1-6; abundance: few; v_gene: TRBV7-3; CDR3aa: CASSLSGKENSPLHF; CDR3nt: TGTGCCAGCAGCTTATCAGGGAAGGAGAATTCACCCCTCCACTTT
d_gene: TRBD1; j_gene: TRBJ2-2; abundance: .; v_gene: TRBV27; CDR3aa: CASSFRTGASNTGELFF; CDR3nt: TGTGCCAGCAGTTTCCGGACAGGGGCCTCGAACACCGGGGAGCTGTTTTTT
d_gene: TRBD1; j_gene: TRBJ1-6; abundance: few; v_gene: TRBV5-1; CDR3aa: CASSSRTGGDNSPLHF; CDR3nt: TGCGCCAGCAGCTCAAGGACAGGGGGAGATAATTCACCCCTCCACTTT
d_gene: .; j_gene: TRBJ1-2; abundance: once; v_gene: TRBV5-4; CDR3aa: CASSSIRDTYASYTF; CDR3nt: TGTGCCAGCAGCAGTATCCGGGACACCTACGCCAGCTACACCTTC
d_gene: .; j_gene: TRBJ1-1; abundance: once; v_gene: TRBV19; CDR3aa: CASRSTGRNTEAFF; CDR3nt: TGTGCCAGTAGATCCACAGGGAGGAACACTGAAGCTTTCTTT